Listed below are T cell receptor beta chains from one sample, sequenced in a study of T cells after yellow fever vaccination. TCRdb itself ran the 5' RACE reads through MiXCR, one entry per CDR3 protein. Altogether approximately 580,000 distinct CDR3 sequences are present, roughly 17% being singletons, with the ten largest covering roughly 17%. This material consisted of PBMCs, taken 5 to 6 days after the first yellow fever vaccination. The receptors originated from a man aged 18 to 29 who received the YFV17D yellow fever vaccine. CDR3s include the opening cysteine and the closing phenylalanine or tryptophan. Each record gives: V gene, J gene, D gene, clone size, CDR3 length, CDR3 protein, CDR3 DNA. The D gene is left open where the match is weak. The size entry is marked missing in some rows and otherwise reads once, few, many or a size class.

>TRBV28|TRBJ2-3|TRBD1|few|15
CASSLGDRGLDTQYF
TGTGCCAGCAGTTTAGGGGACAGGGGGCTGGATACGCAGTATTTT
>TRBV5-4|TRBJ1-1|.|.|17
CASSLGAYKARDTEAFF
TGTGCCAGCAGCTTGGGGGCCTATAAAGCGCGGGACACTGAAGCTTTCTTT
>TRBV29-1|TRBJ1-1|.|.|10
CSVVNAGAFF
TGCAGCGTTGTTAATGCGGGGGCTTTCTTT
>TRBV5-1|TRBJ2-3|TRBD2|few|17
CASSPVSSGGHTDTQYF
TGCGCCAGCAGCCCCGTCAGTAGCGGGGGGCACACAGATACGCAGTATTTT
>TRBV5-1|TRBJ2-1|.|.|14
CASRATGTYNEQFF
TGCGCCAGCAGAGCGACGGGGACCTACAATGAGCAGTTCTTC
>TRBV20-1|TRBJ2-3|TRBD1|.|19
CSALHRGAKYWSSTDTQYF
TGCAGTGCTTTACACAGGGGGGCCAAATACTGGTCTAGCACAGATACGCAGTATTTT
>TRBV15|TRBJ2-2|TRBD1|few|13
CATRNRGTGELFF
TGTGCCACCCGCAACAGGGGCACCGGGGAGCTGTTTTTT
>TRBV19|TRBJ1-5|TRBD1|.|15
CASTLQGVISQPQHF
TGTGCCAGTACACTCCAGGGGGTAATCAGTCAGCCCCAGCATTTT
>TRBV7-2|TRBJ2-7|.|few|14
CASSLRHDGYEQYF
TGTGCCAGCAGCTTAAGGCATGACGGGTACGAGCAGTACTTC
>TRBV20-1|TRBJ1-2|TRBD1|.|13
CSADTGGPYGYTF
TGCAGTGCTGATACAGGGGGCCCCTATGGCTACACCTTC
>TRBV18|TRBJ1-5|.|.|16
CASSFGRFPGNQPQHF
TGTGCCAGCTCCTTCGGACGGTTTCCGGGCAATCAGCCCCAGCATTTT
>TRBV7-2|TRBJ2-4|.|many|16
CASSLGPGLAKNIQYF
TGTGCCAGCAGCTTAGGGCCGGGATTAGCCAAAAACATTCAGTACTTC
>TRBV7-8|TRBJ2-6|.|.|14
CASSFSGPTNVLTF
TGTGCCAGCAGCTTTTCAGGCCCAACCAACGTCCTGACTTTC
>TRBV29-1|TRBJ1-1|.|few|13
CSVETGAGTEAFF
TGCAGCGTTGAGACAGGAGCTGGCACTGAAGCTTTCTTT
>TRBV7-9|TRBJ2-6|.|.|17
CASNPGPWSSGANVLTF
TGTGCCAGCAACCCGGGACCGTGGAGCTCTGGGGCCAACGTCCTGACTTTC
>TRBV12-3/TRBV12-4|TRBJ1-5|.|once|14
CASSPSQGFQPQHF
TGTGCCAGCAGTCCCTCACAGGGCTTTCAGCCCCAGCATTTT
>TRBV5-1|TRBJ2-3|.|.|16
CASSFPDEAYTDTQYF
TGCGCCAGCAGCTTTCCCGACGAAGCCTACACAGATACGCAGTATTTT
>TRBV20-1|TRBJ2-3|TRBD2|.|15
CSARDFRGGINTQYF
TGCAGTGCTAGAGATTTTCGCGGGGGGATCAATACGCAGTATTTT
>TRBV7-9|TRBJ1-2|TRBD1|.|13
CASSRDREDGYTF
TGTGCCAGCAGCCGGGACAGGGAAGATGGCTACACCTTC
>TRBV20-1|TRBJ2-5|TRBD2|.|14
CSASSSGGSETQYF
TGCAGTGCTAGTTCTAGCGGGGGATCGGAGACCCAGTACTTC
>TRBV20-1|TRBJ2-2|TRBD1|.|14
CSAVQGADTGELFF
TGCAGTGCTGTACAGGGGGCAGACACCGGGGAGCTGTTTTTT
>TRBV18|TRBJ2-3|.|.|14
CASSPRTNTDTQYF
TGTGCCAGCTCACCACGGACTAACACAGATACGCAGTATTTT
>TRBV5-4|TRBJ1-1|.|.|18
CASSFHRALAGANTEAFF
TGTGCCAGCAGCTTCCACCGGGCCCTAGCAGGGGCGAACACTGAAGCTTTCTTT
>TRBV6-1|TRBJ2-3|TRBD2|many|13
CASSRGGRDTQYF
TGTGCCAGCAGCCGGGGGGGCCGGGATACGCAGTATTTT
>TRBV20-1|TRBJ1-1|.|.|13
CSAKGAAQLESFF
TGCAGTGCTAAAGGGGCCGCCCAGCTAGAGTCTTTCTTT
>TRBV6-6|TRBJ2-7|.|many|12
CASSPDLYEQYF
TGTGCCAGCAGCCCTGACCTCTACGAGCAGTACTTC
>TRBV29-1|TRBJ1-4|.|few|15
CSVSGRLTTNEKLFF
TGCAGCGTTTCCGGACGGCTGACAACTAATGAAAAACTGTTTTTT
>TRBV7-9|TRBJ1-1|TRBD1|.|12
CASSLSTGGAFF
TGTGCCAGCAGCTTATCGACAGGGGGAGCTTTCTTT
>TRBV7-8|TRBJ2-1|.|.|18
CASSLERYSPQVLYEQFF
TGTGCCAGCAGCTTAGAAAGGTATAGTCCTCAGGTCCTCTATGAGCAGTTCTTC
>TRBV9|TRBJ2-3|.|few|15
CASSVGWGFTDTQYF
TGTGCCAGCAGCGTAGGTTGGGGATTCACAGATACGCAGTATTTT
>TRBV20-1|TRBJ2-1|TRBD2|few|13
CSASGGNYNEQFF
TGCAGTGCTAGCGGGGGGAACTACAATGAGCAGTTCTTC
>TRBV20-1|TRBJ2-2|TRBD1|.|16
CSARDPATGGFGELFF
TGCAGTGCTAGAGACCCCGCGACAGGGGGCTTCGGGGAGCTGTTTTTT
>TRBV5-1|TRBJ2-2|.|.|14
CASRRIPNTGELFF
TGCGCCAGCAGGAGAATTCCGAACACCGGGGAGCTGTTTTTT
>TRBV6-2/TRBV6-3|TRBJ2-1|TRBD2|.|17
CASTSTTWRGGSNEQFF
TGTGCCAGCACCTCCACTACTTGGCGGGGGGGCAGCAATGAGCAGTTCTTC
>TRBV7-9|TRBJ2-3|.|many|15
CASSLKGRYTDTQYF
TGTGCCAGCAGCTTAAAGGGCCGCTACACAGATACGCAGTATTTT
>TRBV7-2|TRBJ2-2|.|few|13
CASSLAPGGELFF
TGTGCCAGCAGCTTAGCGCCGGGCGGGGAGCTGTTTTTT
>TRBV5-1|TRBJ2-5|.|few|14
CASSLNTPGETQYF
TGCGCCAGCAGCTTGAACACCCCGGGCGAGACCCAGTACTTC
>TRBV6-7|TRBJ2-7|TRBD1|.|15
CASSYLRTGIYEQYF
TGTGCCAGCAGTTACTTACGGACAGGGATCTACGAGCAGTACTTC
>TRBV28|TRBJ2-1|.|few|16
CASRETGSGSYNEQFF
TGTGCCAGCAGGGAAACAGGGTCCGGCTCCTACAATGAGCAGTTCTTC
>TRBV7-3|TRBJ2-1|.|few|13
CASSHGRVNEQFF
TGTGCCAGCAGCCACGGTCGCGTAAACGAGCAGTTCTTC
>TRBV20-1|TRBJ2-3|.|.|14
CSARDAKVGDTQYF
TGCAGTGCTAGAGATGCGAAGGTCGGAGATACGCAGTATTTT
>TRBV4-1|TRBJ1-1|.|few|12
CASSQDLTEAFF
TGCGCCAGCAGCCAAGATTTAACTGAAGCTTTCTTT
>TRBV4-3|TRBJ2-4|.|few|15
CASSQEVRGINIQYF
TGCGCCAGCAGCCAAGAAGTAAGGGGGATAAACATTCAGTACTTC
>TRBV7-9|TRBJ2-3|.|many|11
CASTRTDTQYF
TGTGCCAGCACCCGCACAGATACGCAGTATTTT
>TRBV2|TRBJ1-2|.|few|14
CASSERGRFYGYTF
TGTGCCAGCAGTGAACGGGGGCGATTCTATGGCTACACCTTC
>TRBV20-1|TRBJ2-3|.|.|16
CSARGAGTRITDTQYF
TGCAGTGCTAGAGGTGCCGGGACAAGGATCACAGATACGCAGTATTTT
>TRBV5-1|TRBJ2-3|.|few|13
CASSIVSTDTQYF
TGCGCCAGCAGCATCGTTAGCACAGATACGCAGTATTTT
>TRBV7-9|TRBJ1-2|.|.|14
CASTWGGRGYGYTF
TGTGCCAGCACGTGGGGAGGGAGAGGCTATGGCTACACCTTC
>TRBV7-2|TRBJ2-3|.|few|14
CASASPGGGNTQYF
TGTGCCAGCGCCTCACCGGGGGGCGGAAATACGCAGTATTTT
>TRBV20-1|TRBJ1-4|.|.|14
CSYGSDRSNEKLFF
TGCAGCTACGGCTCGGACAGATCTAATGAAAAACTGTTTTTT
>TRBV5-1|TRBJ1-1|.|few|15
CASSSRGDGNTEAFF
TGCGCCAGCAGCTCTCGTGGGGATGGGAACACTGAAGCTTTCTTT
>TRBV7-9|TRBJ2-2|.|.|16
CASSHIYGAGTGELFF
TGTGCCAGCAGCCATATCTACGGGGCCGGCACCGGGGAGCTGTTTTTT
>TRBV7-9|TRBJ1-2|.|many|14
CASSLWGEGYGYTF
TGTGCCAGCAGCTTATGGGGCGAGGGCTATGGCTACACCTTC